The 18 T cell receptor beta chains below were found in one sample sequenced in a study of shared clonotypes between healthy human individuals. Here immunoSEQ multiplex PCR was the method, and the copy in TCRdb shows in-frame clones only, minus some. The repertoire holds under 1,100,000 clones, with around 75% as singletons. The sample consisted of memory CD4+ T cells sorted from blood. As for subset: CD45RA-negative fraction. Receptor source: a man between 18 and 35 years old in good health.

This clone was seen only once. For the CDR3, the DNA is TGTGCCAGTACTTATACCTACGAGCAGTACTTC. Translated, it gives CASTYTYEQYF. The rearrangement uses TRBV6-1 and TRBJ2-7, with D unresolved. V was clipped by 9 bases and J by 2 bases, with 8 bases between them. The germline CDR1 and CDR2 sequences are MNHNS and SASEGT. CDR3 size: 11 residues.

This clone was counted once. The rearrangement uses TRBV29-1 and TRBJ1-1; D not certain. The CDR3 runs 13 residues. V was cut by 4 bases and J by 1 base, with 10 bases left in between. The germline gives CDR1 SQVTM, CDR2 ANQGSEA. This chain's CDR3 is CSVVLDGNTEAFF. For the CDR3, the DNA is TGCAGCGTTGTTTTAGACGGGAACACTGAAGCTTTCTTT.

J is TRBJ1-6 and V is TRBV30, with 7 nucleotides matching TRBD1. V was clipped by 7 bases and J by 3 bases; unmatched bases: 6. CDR1 is GTSNPN, CDR2 SVGIG, per germline (reference sequence). The CDR3 spans 14 residues. CDR3 nucleotides: TGTGCCTACCGGACAGGCAACTATAATTCACCCCTCCACTTT. Translating it yields CAYRTGNYNSPLHF.

In its sample, this clone was seen once. CDR3 nucleotides: TGCGCCAGCAGGCGTGGGGACAGGGGCTTCTCCTACGAGCAGTACTTC. It translates to CASRRGDRGFSYEQYF. The chain recombines TRBV10-1 with TRBJ2-7, with TRBD1 matching over 10 bases. There are 16 residues in the CDR3. Germline-derived CDR1 and CDR2 are WNHNN and SYGVQD (reference sequence). The trim removed 6 bases at V and 0 bases at J, leaving 8 bases unmatched.

This clone was counted only a few times. V usage is TRBV6-4 and J usage is TRBJ1-5; no clear D. From germline, CDR1 is MRHNA and CDR2 SNTAGT. Trimming took off 2 bases at V and 5 bases at J, with 1 base between the two ends. This CDR3 contains 11 residues. The CDR3 coding sequence is TGTGCCAGCAGTGACCATCAGCCCCAGCATTTT. This translates into CASSDHQPQHF.

This chain uses TRBV5-4 with TRBJ2-5, with 8 bases aligning to TRBD2. Trimming took 3 bases from V and 9 from J; bases not matched to a gene: 16. The CDR3 loop spans 16 amino acids. Germline CDR1 reads SGHNT; CDR2 reads YYREEE (reference sequence). CDR3 loop: CASSSPRREGGEAQYF. DNA of the CDR3: TGTGCCAGCAGCTCCCCCCGTCGGGAGGGGGGGGAGGCCCAGTACTTC.

This rearrangement joins TRBV18 to TRBJ2-1; 10 nucleotides align to TRBD2. CDR1 is KGHSH, CDR2 LQKENI, per germline. V lost 2 bases and J lost 6; bases outside the gene matches: 10. The CDR3 extends over 17 amino acids. CDR3 loop: CASSPTGLALSSNEQFF. Here the CDR3 DNA reads TGTGCCAGCTCACCAACGGGACTAGCGCTTTCCAGCAATGAGCAGTTCTTC.

This clone has a single count. The V gene is TRBV11-3, the J gene TRBJ2-1; 11 bases line up with TRBD2. This CDR3 has 16 residues. CDR1 is SGHNT, CDR2 YENEEA, per germline. V shed 1 base, J shed 8 bases, and the junction held 7 bases outside the gene matches. CDR3 DNA: TGTGCCAGCAGCTTAGGCAGAGCACTAGCGGGAGATGAGCAGTTCTTC. It yields the protein CASSLGRALAGDEQFF.

As concerns this clone: A much larger clone lies a single base off, so this may be a read error. This sample also contains other DNA sequences that code for the same CDR3. V is TRBV5-1 and J is TRBJ1-1, with D unresolved. The germline V gene has CDR1 SGHRS and CDR2 YFSETQ. The CDR3 loop spans 13 amino acids. Trimming removed 0 bases at V and 4 bases at J, with 7 bases between. Here the CDR3 reads CASSLGGPTEAFF. The CDR3 region has the DNA TGCGCCAGCAGCTTGGGCGGGCCCACTGAAGCTTTCTTT.

The V gene is TRBV2, the J gene TRBJ1-3, with a weak D call TRBD1 (6 bases). Trimming removed 3 bases at V and 2 bases at J, with 11 bases between. The CDR3 contains 15 residues. Germline CDR1 SNHLY, CDR2 FYNNEI. The CDR3 nucleotides are TGTGCCAGCAGTGATCAGGGGAGAACTGGAAACACCATATATTTT. This gives the protein CASSDQGRTGNTIYF.

The chain is built from TRBV6-1 and TRBJ2-3, with 8 nucleotides matching TRBD2. There are 17 residues in the CDR3. The V segment lost 1 base and the J segment 1 base; nucleotides outside the gene matches: 7. Germline values: CDR1 MNHNS, CDR2 SASEGT. The CDR3, as DNA: TGTGCCAGCAGTGAAGGTTCGGGGGGGGCAGGCACAGATACGCAGTATTTT. It yields the protein CASSEGSGGAGTDTQYF.

With regard to this clone: Other nucleotide sequences in the sample specify the same CDR3. CDR3 sequence reads: CASSPPAGDGTDTQYF. CDR3 bases: TGTGCCAGCAGCCCCCCAGCGGGAGACGGCACAGATACGCAGTATTTT. The chain carries TRBV28 and TRBJ2-3; 8 bases line up with TRBD2. Germline CDR1 and CDR2: MDHEN and SYDVKM. This CDR3 is 16 amino acids long. V trimming: 6 bases; J trimming: 1 base; junction bases outside the gene matches: 9.

Comment on this clone: The same CDR3 is also encoded by other DNA sequences in this sample. J is TRBJ2-7 and V is TRBV19; the D is unclear. Trimming took off 3 bases at V and 0 bases at J, with 9 bases between the two ends. CDR1 is LNHDA, CDR2 SQIVND, per germline (reference sequence). This CDR3 comprises 14 residues. The CDR3 loop reads CASSISGSSYEQYF. The CDR3 DNA is TGTGCCAGTAGTATTAGTGGCAGCTCCTACGAGCAGTACTTC.

This clone was counted between two and nine times. The V call is TRBV2, the J call TRBJ1-6; the D is unclear. V gave up 3 bases and J gave up 10 bases, with 7 bases separating them. CDR3 size: 12 residues. The germline V gene encodes CDR1 SNHLY and CDR2 FYNNEI. The CDR3 protein is CASSDGFSPLHF. CDR3 sequence (DNA): TGTGCCAGCAGTGACGGGTTCTCACCCCTCCACTTT.

This CDR3 is CASSPQPNSPLHF. In nucleotides, the CDR3 is TGTGCCAGCTCACCACAGCCGAATTCACCCCTCCACTTT. The chain recombines TRBV18 with TRBJ1-6, with no clear D. Germline CDR1 KGHSH, CDR2 LQKENI. The V end was cut by 1 base, the J end by 7 bases, with 5 bases between. The CDR3 consists of 13 residues.

V gene TRBV27 combines with J gene TRBJ2-5, with D possibly called TRBD1 or TRBD2 (5 bases each). Germline CDR1 and CDR2: MNHEY and SMNVEV (reference sequence). V shed 6 bases and J shed 5 bases, with 16 bases lying between them. This CDR3 region has 14 residues. This CDR3 reads CASRPRASWETQYF. The CDR3 DNA sequence: TGTGCCAGCAGACCCAGGGCTAGCTGGGAGACCCAGTACTTC.

This chain connects TRBV19 to TRBJ1-5; 8 nucleotides agree with TRBD1. The V gene's germline CDR1 is LNHDA and CDR2 SQIVND (reference sequence). Trimming cost V 1 base and J 7 bases; bases outside gene matches: 9. The CDR3 contains 16 residues. CDR3 sequence reads: CASSIAHTGGNQPQHF. The CDR3, as DNA: TGTGCCAGTAGTATAGCTCACACAGGGGGAAACCAGCCCCAGCATTTT.

This CDR3 reads CAWSPGQGVEKLFF. In nucleotides, the CDR3 is TGTGCCTGGAGTCCCGGACAGGGGGTAGAAAAACTGTTTTTT. The V gene is TRBV30, the J gene TRBJ1-4, with TRBD1 matching over 10 bases. The ends lost 2 bases at V and 8 bases at J; junction bases unmatched: 5. Germline loops: CDR1 GTSNPN, CDR2 SVGIG (reference sequence). There are 14 residues in the CDR3.